This TCR beta chain was documented in a study of radiotherapy plus CTLA-4 blockade in lung cancer. General study findings and limits: Radiotherapy plus ipilimumab was followed by expansion in blood of tumor-derived TCR clones.

Clones were read by immunoSEQ multiplex PCR, and TCRdb kept only the in-frame ones, dropping some. The sample yields more than 75,000 clones, 85% to 90% seen once. Trimming shortened V by 5 bases and J by 5 bases, and 22 bases separated the two germline ends. From germline, CDR1 is MGHRA and CDR2 YSYEKL. The CDR3 is 18 residues long. The table lists this clone with a count of one. Its matching antigen is unknown. The receptor was derived from a human donor with non-small cell lung cancer who had stable disease on radiotherapy plus ipilimumab. V usage is TRBV4-1 and J usage is TRBJ1-6; D is undetermined. This specimen was peripheral blood, taken from a patient treated with radiotherapy plus ipilimumab. The CDR3 sequence is CASSETFGSKANNSPLHF. The CDR3 DNA is TGCGCCAGCAGCGAAACCTTCGGGTCTAAGGCGAATAATTCACCCCTCCACTTT.